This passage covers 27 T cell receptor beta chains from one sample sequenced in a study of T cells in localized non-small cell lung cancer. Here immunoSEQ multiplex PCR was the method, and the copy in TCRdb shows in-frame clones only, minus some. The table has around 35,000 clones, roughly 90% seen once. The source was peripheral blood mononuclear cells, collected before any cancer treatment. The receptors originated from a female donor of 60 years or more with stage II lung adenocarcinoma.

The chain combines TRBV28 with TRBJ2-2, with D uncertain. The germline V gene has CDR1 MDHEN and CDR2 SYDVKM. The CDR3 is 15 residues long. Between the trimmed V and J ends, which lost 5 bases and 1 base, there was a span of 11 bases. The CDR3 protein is CASSPPAENTGELFF. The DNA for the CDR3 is TGTGCCAGCAGTCCCCCGGCGGAGAACACCGGGGAGCTGTTTTTT.

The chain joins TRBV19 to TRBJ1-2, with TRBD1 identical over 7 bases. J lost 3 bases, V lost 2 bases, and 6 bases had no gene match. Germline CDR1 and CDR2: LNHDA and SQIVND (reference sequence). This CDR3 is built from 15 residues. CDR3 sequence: CASSILPGGDYGYTF. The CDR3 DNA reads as TGTGCCAGTAGTATACTCCCAGGGGGTGACTATGGCTACACCTTC.

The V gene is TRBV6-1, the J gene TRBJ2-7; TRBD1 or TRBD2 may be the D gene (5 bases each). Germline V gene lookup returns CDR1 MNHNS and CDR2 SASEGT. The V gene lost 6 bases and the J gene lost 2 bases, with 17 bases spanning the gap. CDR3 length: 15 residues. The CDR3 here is CASSTGTAGPYEQYF. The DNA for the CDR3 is TGTGCCAGCAGCACCGGGACGGCTGGACCCTACGAGCAGTACTTC.

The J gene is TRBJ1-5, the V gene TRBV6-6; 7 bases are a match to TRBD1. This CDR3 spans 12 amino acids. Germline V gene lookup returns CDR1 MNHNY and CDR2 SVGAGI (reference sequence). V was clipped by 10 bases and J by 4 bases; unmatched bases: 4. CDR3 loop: CATSQGNQPQHF. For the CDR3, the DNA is TGTGCCACTTCACAGGGGAATCAGCCCCAGCATTTT.

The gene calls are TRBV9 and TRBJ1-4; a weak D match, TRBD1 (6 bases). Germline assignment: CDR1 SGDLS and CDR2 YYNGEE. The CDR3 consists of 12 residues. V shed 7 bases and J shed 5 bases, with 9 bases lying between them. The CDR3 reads CASGQLNEKLFF. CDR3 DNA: TGTGCCAGCGGACAGTTAAATGAAAAACTGTTTTTT.

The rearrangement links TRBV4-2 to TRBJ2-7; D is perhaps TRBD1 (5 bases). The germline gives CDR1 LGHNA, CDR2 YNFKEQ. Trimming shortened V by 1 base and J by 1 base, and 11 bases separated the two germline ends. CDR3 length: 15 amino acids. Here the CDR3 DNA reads TGTGCCAGCAGCCAAGTAACGACAGAGTCCTACGAGCAGTACTTC. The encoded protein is CASSQVTTESYEQYF.

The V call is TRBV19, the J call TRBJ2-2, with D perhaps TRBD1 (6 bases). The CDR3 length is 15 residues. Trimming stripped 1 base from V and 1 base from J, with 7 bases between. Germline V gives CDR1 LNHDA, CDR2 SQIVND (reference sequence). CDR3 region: CASSIGGQNTGELFF. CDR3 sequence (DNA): TGTGCCAGTAGTATAGGGGGACAGAACACCGGGGAGCTGTTTTTT.

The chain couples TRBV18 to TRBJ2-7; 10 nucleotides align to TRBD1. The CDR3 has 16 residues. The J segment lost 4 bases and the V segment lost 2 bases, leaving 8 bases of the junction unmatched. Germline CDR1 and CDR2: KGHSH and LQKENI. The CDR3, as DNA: TGTGCCAGCTCACCATCAAGACAGGGGGCGGGATACGAGCAGTACTTC. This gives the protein CASSPSRQGAGYEQYF.

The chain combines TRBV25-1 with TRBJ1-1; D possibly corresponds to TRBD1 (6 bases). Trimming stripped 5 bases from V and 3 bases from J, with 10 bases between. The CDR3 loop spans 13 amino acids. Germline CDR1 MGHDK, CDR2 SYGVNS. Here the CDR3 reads CASSSGVYTEAFF. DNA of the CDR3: TGTGCCAGCAGTTCAGGGGTCTACACTGAAGCTTTCTTT.

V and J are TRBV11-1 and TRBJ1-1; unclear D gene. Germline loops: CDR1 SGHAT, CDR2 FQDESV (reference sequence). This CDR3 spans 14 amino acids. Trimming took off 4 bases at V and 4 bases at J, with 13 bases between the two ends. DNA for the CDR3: TGTGCCAGCAGCTCCGACCCCGTAGGCACTGAAGCTTTCTTT. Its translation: CASSSDPVGTEAFF.

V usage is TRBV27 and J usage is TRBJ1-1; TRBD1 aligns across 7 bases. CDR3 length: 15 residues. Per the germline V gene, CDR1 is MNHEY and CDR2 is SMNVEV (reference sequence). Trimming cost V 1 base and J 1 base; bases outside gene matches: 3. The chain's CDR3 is CASSLYGTANTEAFF. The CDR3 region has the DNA TGTGCCAGCAGTTTATATGGGACAGCGAACACTGAAGCTTTCTTT.

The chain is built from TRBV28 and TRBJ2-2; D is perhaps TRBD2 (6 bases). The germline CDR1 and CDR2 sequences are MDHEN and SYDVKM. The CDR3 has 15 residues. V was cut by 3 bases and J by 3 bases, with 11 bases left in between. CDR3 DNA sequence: TGTGCCAGCAGTTTGGAGGGCACCTACACCGGGGAGCTGTTTTTT. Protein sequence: CASSLEGTYTGELFF.

The CDR3 region is CASSLVSLAGAHEQFF. CDR3 nucleotides: TGTGCCAGCAGCTTAGTGTCTCTAGCGGGAGCGCATGAGCAGTTCTTC. The chain is built from TRBV7-2 and TRBJ2-1, with 10 bases fitting TRBD2. The V gene's germline CDR1 is SGHTA and CDR2 FQGNSA. Trimming took 1 base from V and 8 from J; bases not matched to a gene: 8. This CDR3 has 16 amino acids.

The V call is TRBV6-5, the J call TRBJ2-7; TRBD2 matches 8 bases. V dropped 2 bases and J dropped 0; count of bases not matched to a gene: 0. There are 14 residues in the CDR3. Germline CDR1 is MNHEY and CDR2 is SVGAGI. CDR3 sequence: CASSYGTSSYEQYF. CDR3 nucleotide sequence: TGTGCCAGCAGTTACGGGACTAGCTCCTACGAGCAGTACTTC.

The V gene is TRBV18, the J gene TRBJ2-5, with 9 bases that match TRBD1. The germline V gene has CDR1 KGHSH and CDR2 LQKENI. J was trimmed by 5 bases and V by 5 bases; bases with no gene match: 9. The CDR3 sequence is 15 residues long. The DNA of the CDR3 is TGTGCCAGCTCAGGGGGACAGGGAGGCGGTGAGACCCAGTACTTC. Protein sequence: CASSGGQGGGETQYF.

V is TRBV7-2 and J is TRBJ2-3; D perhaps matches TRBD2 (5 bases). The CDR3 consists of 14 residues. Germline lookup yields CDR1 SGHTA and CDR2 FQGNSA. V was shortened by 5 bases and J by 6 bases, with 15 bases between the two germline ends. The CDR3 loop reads CASSLGLTPDTQYF. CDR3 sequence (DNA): TGTGCCAGCAGCCTTGGACTGACTCCGGATACGCAGTATTTT.

The CDR3 bases are TGTGCCAGCAGCCGCATGGTGGAGACCCAGTACTTC. This translates into CASSRMVETQYF. The chain uses TRBV7-8 and TRBJ2-5; D call uncertain. Germline CDR1 reads SGHVS; CDR2 reads FQNEAQ. Between the trimmed V and J ends, which lost 5 bases and 5 bases, there was a span of 9 bases. CDR3 size: 12 residues.

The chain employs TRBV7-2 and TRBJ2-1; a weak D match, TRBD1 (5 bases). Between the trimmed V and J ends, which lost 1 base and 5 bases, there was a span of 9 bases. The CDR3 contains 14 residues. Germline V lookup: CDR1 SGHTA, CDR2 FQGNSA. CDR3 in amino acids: CASSLGGADNEQFF. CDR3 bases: TGTGCCAGCAGCTTAGGGGGCGCCGACAATGAGCAGTTCTTC.

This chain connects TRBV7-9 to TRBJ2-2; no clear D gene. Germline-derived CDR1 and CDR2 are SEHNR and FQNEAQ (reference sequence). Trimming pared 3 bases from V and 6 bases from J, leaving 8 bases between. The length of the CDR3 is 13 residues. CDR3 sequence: CASSFPGSGELFF. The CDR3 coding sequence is TGTGCCAGCAGCTTTCCGGGCTCCGGGGAGCTGTTTTTT.

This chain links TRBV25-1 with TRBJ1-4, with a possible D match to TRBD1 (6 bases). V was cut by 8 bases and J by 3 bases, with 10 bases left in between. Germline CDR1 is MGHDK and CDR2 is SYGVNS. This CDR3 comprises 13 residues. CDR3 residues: CASRGGPNEKLFF. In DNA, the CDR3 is TGTGCCAGCCGCGGGGGGCCTAATGAAAAACTGTTTTTT.

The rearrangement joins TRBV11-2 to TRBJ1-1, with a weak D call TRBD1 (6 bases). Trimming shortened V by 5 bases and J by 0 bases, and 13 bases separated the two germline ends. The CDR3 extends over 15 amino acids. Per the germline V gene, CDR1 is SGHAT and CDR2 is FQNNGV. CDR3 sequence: CASSAGQFMNTEAFF. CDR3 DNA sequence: TGTGCCAGCAGCGCTGGACAGTTCATGAACACTGAAGCTTTCTTT.

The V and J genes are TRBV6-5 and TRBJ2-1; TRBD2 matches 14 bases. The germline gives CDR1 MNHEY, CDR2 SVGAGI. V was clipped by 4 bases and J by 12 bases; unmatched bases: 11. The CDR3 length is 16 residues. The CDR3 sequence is CASSFPGTSGSGGQFF. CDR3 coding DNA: TGTGCCAGCAGTTTTCCCGGGACTAGCGGGAGTGGGGGGCAGTTCTTC.

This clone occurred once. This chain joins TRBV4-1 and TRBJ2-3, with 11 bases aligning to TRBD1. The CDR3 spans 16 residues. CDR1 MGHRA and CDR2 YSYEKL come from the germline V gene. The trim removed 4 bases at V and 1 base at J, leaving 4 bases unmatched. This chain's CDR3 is CASSLRGQGGTDTQYF. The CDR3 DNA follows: TGCGCCAGCAGCCTTAGGGGACAGGGGGGCACAGATACGCAGTATTTT.

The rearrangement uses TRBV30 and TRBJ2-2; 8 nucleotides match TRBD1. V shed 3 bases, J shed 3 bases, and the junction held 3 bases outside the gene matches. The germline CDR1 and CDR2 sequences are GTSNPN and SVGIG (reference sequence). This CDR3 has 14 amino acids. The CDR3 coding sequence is TGTGCCTGGAGGGACAGGGCTCACACCGGGGAGCTGTTTTTT. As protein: CAWRDRAHTGELFF.

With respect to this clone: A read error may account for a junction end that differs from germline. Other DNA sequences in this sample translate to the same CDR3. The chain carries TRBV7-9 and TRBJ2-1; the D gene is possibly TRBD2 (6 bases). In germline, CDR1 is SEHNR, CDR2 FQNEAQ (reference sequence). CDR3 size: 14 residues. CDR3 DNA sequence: TGTGCCAGCAGCCTAGCGCGCGAAGGGATTCGACAGTTCTTC. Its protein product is CASSLAREGIRQFF.

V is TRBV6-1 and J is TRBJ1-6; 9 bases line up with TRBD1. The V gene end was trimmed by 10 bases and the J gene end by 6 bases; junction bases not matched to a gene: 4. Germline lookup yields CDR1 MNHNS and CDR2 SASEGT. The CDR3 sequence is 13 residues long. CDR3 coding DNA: TGTGCCATCGCGACAGGGGGTAATTCACCCCTCCACTTT. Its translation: CAIATGGNSPLHF.

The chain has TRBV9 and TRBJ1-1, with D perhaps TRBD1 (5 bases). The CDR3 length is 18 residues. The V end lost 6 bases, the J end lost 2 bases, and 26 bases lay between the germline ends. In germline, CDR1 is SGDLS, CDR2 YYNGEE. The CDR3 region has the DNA TGTGCCAGCAACTTGATCTCTATAGGCAGGGCGGGCAACACTGAAGCTTTCTTT. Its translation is CASNLISIGRAGNTEAFF.